This T cell receptor (beta chain) emerged from a study of T cells expressing NK-cell markers. Background on the study: Underlying the TCR beta repertoires were sorted CD3+CD56+NKG2C+, CD3+CD56+NKG2C- and CD3+CD56-NKG2C+ T cells.

TCRdb re-analyzed the 5' RACE reads; it lists each CDR3 protein once, without DNA. The sample table includes approximately 440,000 distinct CDR3 sequences. The receptor comes from a woman aged 45-65 years in good health. Sequenced sample: blood T cells: a sorted CD56 or NKG2C T cell subset, CD4+ or CD8+ T cells, or bulk PBMC T cells (not recorded which).

The CDR3 loop reads CASTPGQGNFLLNYGYTF. The chain couples TRBV19 to TRBJ1-2; TCRdb's D call, TRBD1, is unchecked because there is no DNA. The CDR3 is 18 residues long. Germline CDR1 LNHDA, CDR2 SQIVND (reference sequence).